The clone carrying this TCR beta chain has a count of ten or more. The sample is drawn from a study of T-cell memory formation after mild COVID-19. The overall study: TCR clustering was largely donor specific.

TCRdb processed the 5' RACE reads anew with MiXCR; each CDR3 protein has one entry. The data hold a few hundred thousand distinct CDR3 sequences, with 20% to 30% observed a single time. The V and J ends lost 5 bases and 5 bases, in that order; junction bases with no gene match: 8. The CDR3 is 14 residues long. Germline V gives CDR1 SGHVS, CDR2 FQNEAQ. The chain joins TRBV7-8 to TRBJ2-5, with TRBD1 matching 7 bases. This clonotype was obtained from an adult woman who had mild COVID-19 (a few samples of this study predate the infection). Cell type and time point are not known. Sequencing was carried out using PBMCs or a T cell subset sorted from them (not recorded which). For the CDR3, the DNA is TGTGCCAGCAGCCCTGGGGGCAGGGGGGAGACCCAGTACTTC. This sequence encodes CASSPGGRGETQYF.